This paragraph reports one T cell receptor (beta chain). Germline CDR1 reads LNHNV; CDR2 reads YYDKDF (reference sequence). The CDR3 runs 17 residues. Trimming cost V 1 base and J 1 base, with 14 bases left between them. Per the original data handling: Quantification of nucleated cells was approximated via reference gene primer amplification. The method was immunoSEQ multiplex PCR; TCRdb's version includes in-frame clones alone and lacks a portion of them. V and J calls and clone size are given by that table; D and trimming were obtained from the DNA. The table records about 220,000 clones, around 86% of them present only once. These data are taken from a study of blood T cell repertoires in COVID-19. Study context: Specimens from acute and convalescent COVID-19 originated in the United States, Italy and Spain. PBMCs, B-cell-depleted T cells, or T cells provided the cDNA or gDNA that made up the material.

Seattle's cohort entered during active infection and was followed longitudinally. Source material: peripheral blood. This chain joins TRBV15 and TRBJ1-3; no firm D call. This sequence originates from an elderly woman with COVID-19, enrolled during active disease. The CDR3 loop is CATSRGSGSPSGNTIYF. The CDR3, as DNA: TGTGCCACCAGCAGAGGGAGCGGGAGTCCATCTGGAAACACCATATATTTT.